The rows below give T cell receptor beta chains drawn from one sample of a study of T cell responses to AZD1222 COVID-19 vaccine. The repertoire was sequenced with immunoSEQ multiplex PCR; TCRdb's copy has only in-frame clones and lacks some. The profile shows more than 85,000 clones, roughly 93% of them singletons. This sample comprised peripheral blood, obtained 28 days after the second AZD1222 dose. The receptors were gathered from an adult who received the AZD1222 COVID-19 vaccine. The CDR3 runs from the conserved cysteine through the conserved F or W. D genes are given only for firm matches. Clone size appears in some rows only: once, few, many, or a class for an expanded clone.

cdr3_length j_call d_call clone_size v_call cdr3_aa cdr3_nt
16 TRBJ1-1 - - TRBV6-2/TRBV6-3 CASSPPVGVPNTEAFF TGTGCCAGCAGCCCTCCGGTAGGGGTCCCAAACACTGAAGCTTTCTTT
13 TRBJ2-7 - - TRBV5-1 CASSPGSSYEQYF TGCGCCAGCAGCCCCGGCAGCTCCTACGAGCAGTACTTC
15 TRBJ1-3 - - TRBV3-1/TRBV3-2 CASSQDTVSGNTIYF TGTGCCAGCAGCCAAGACACAGTGTCTGGAAACACCATATATTTT
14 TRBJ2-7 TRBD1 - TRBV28 CASSLGQGPPEQYF TGTGCCAGCAGTTTGGGACAGGGCCCCCCGGAGCAGTACTTC
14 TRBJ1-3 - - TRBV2 CASSESIIGNTIYF TGTGCCAGCAGTGAAAGTATAATAGGAAACACCATATATTTT
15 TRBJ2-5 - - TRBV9 CASSVGPARGETQYF TGTGCCAGCAGCGTAGGGCCCGCCCGAGGGGAGACCCAGTACTTC
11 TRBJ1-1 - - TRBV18 CASFGNTEAFF TGTGCCAGCTTCGGGAACACTGAAGCTTTCTTT
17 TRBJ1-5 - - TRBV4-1 CASSQNLFRGGPQPQHF TGCGCCAGCAGCCAGAACCTGTTTAGGGGAGGGCCTCAGCCCCAGCATTTT
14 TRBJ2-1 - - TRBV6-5 CASSRTGGGDEQFF TGTGCCAGCAGTCGGACTGGGGGTGGGGATGAGCAGTTCTTC
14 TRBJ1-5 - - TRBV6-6 CASSGGQGTQPQHF TGTGCCAGCAGCGGGGGCCAGGGTACTCAGCCCCAGCATTTT
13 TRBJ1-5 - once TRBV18 CASSPPQGQPQHF TGTGCCAGCTCACCACCTCAGGGACAGCCCCAGCATTTT
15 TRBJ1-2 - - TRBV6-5 CASSFWTTTRAGYTF TGTGCCAGCAGTTTTTGGACTACTACGAGGGCTGGCTACACCTTC
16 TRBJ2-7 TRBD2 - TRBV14 CASSSGLAGAFNEQYF TGTGCCAGCAGCTCGGGACTAGCGGGAGCATTCAACGAGCAGTACTTC
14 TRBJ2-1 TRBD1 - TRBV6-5 CASSPWGQGVWQFF TGTGCCAGCAGTCCCTGGGGACAGGGCGTGTGGCAGTTCTTC
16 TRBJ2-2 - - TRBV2 CASRKRWLTNTGELFF TGTGCCAGCAGGAAAAGGTGGCTAACGAACACCGGGGAGCTGTTTTTT
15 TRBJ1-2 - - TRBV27 CASSLYASGGFGYTF TGTGCCAGCAGTTTATACGCGAGTGGGGGATTTGGCTACACCTTC
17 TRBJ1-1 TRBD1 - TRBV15 CATSRDHPGGANTEAFF TGTGCCACCAGCAGAGACCACCCAGGGGGCGCGAACACTGAAGCTTTCTTT
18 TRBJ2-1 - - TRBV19 CASTGGERGAFRGNEQFF TGTGCCAGTACGGGTGGCGAGCGGGGAGCCTTTAGGGGGAATGAGCAGTTCTTC
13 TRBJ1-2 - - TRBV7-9 CASSLRGGYGYTF TGTGCCAGCAGCTTAAGAGGGGGCTATGGCTACACCTTC
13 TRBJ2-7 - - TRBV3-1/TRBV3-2 CASSQVVRGEQYF TGTGCCAGCAGCCAAGTAGTTAGGGGCGAGCAGTACTTC
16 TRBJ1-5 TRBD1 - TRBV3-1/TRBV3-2 CASSHYNRGGNQPQHF TGTGCCAGCAGCCACTACAACAGGGGGGGAAATCAGCCCCAGCATTTT
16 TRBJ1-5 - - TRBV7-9 CASSLAGSVGNQPQHF TGTGCCAGCAGCTTAGCAGGGAGCGTGGGCAATCAGCCCCAGCATTTT
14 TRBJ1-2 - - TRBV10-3 CAIKGEETNYGYTF TGTGCCATCAAGGGGGAGGAGACTAACTATGGCTACACCTTC
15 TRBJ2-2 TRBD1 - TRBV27 CASSLLQGGTGELFF TGTGCCAGCAGTTTACTACAGGGGGGCACCGGGGAGCTGTTTTTT
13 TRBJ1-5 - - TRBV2 CASCLEVRQPQHF TGTGCCAGCTGCCTTGAGGTGCGCCAGCCCCAGCATTTT
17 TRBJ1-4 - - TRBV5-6 CASSPKPPSFIKEKLFF TGTGCCAGCAGCCCTAAGCCGCCCTCCTTTATAAAAGAAAAACTGTTTTTT
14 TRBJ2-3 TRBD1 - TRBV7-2 CASSLGQELDTQYF TGTGCCAGCAGCTTGGGACAGGAGTTGGATACGCAGTATTTT
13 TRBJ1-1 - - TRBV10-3 CAISESKGSEAFF TGTGCCATCAGTGAGTCGAAAGGGTCTGAAGCTTTCTTT
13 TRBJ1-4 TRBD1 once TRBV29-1 CSVDRGSNEKLFF TGCAGCGTCGACAGGGGATCTAATGAAAAACTGTTTTTT
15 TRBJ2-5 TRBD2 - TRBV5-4 CASSLEVGREETQYF TGTGCCAGCAGCTTGGAAGTGGGGAGGGAAGAGACCCAGTACTTC
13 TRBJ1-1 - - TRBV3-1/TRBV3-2 CASSQGASTEAFF TGTGCCAGCAGCCAGGGGGCTAGTACTGAAGCTTTCTTT
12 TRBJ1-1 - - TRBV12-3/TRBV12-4 CASSPDHTEAFF TGTGCCAGCAGTCCGGACCACACTGAAGCTTTCTTT
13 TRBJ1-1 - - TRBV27 CASSFWRDTEAFF TGTGCCAGCAGTTTCTGGAGGGACACTGAAGCTTTCTTT
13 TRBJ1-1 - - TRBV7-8 CASSLVEDTEAFF TGTGCCAGCAGCTTAGTCGAAGACACTGAAGCTTTCTTT
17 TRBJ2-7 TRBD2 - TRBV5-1 CASSSFTGTSGFYEQYF TGCGCCAGCAGCTCCTTCACGGGGACTAGCGGGTTCTACGAGCAGTACTTC
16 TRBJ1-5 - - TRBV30 CAWSVRGRYSNQPQHF TGTGCCTGGAGTGTGAGGGGGAGATATAGCAATCAGCCCCAGCATTTT
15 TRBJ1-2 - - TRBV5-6 CASSLRLEGPYGYTF TGTGCCAGCAGCTTACGCCTAGAGGGCCCCTATGGCTACACCTTC
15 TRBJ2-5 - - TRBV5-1 CASSLATWKEETQYF TGCGCCAGCAGCTTGGCCACCTGGAAGGAGGAGACCCAGTACTTC
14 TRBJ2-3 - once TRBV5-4 CASSSQGSTDTQYF TGTGCCAGCAGCTCACAGGGCAGCACAGATACGCAGTATTTT
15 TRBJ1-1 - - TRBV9 CASSVDAGAKTEAFF TGTGCCAGCAGCGTAGATGCTGGGGCAAAGACTGAAGCTTTCTTT
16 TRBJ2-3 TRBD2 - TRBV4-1 CASSQGVAGITDTQYF TGCGCCAGCAGCCAAGGAGTAGCGGGGATCACAGATACGCAGTATTTT
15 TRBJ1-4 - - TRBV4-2 CASSRVEGYSEKLFF TGTGCCAGCAGCCGGGTCGAGGGGTATTCTGAAAAACTGTTTTTT
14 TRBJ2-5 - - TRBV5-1 CASSWGQTGETQYF TGCGCCAGCAGCTGGGGACAAACGGGGGAGACCCAGTACTTC
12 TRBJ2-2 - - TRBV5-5 CAGGPDTGELFF TGTGCCGGAGGTCCGGACACCGGGGAGCTGTTTTTT
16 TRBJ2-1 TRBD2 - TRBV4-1 CASSQVSGPPTDEQFF TGCGCCAGCAGCCAAGTTAGCGGGCCCCCCACAGATGAGCAGTTCTTC
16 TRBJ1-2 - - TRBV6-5 CASSSSGRRKSYGYTF TGTGCCAGCAGTTCGTCGGGGAGGCGTAAAAGCTATGGCTACACCTTC
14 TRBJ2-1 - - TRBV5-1 CASSLRTDYNEQFF TGCGCCAGCAGCTTACGGACGGACTACAATGAGCAGTTCTTC
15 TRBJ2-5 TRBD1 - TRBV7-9 CASSLGQGAYETQYF TGTGCCAGCAGCTTAGGCCAGGGGGCGTATGAGACCCAGTACTTC
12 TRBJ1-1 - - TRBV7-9 CASSWRQSEAFF TGTGCCAGCAGCTGGAGACAAAGTGAAGCTTTCTTT
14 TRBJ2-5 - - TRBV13 CASSLGRRQETQYF TGTGCCAGCAGCTTAGGGCGGCGGCAAGAGACCCAGTACTTC
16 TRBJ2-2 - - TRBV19 CASSRQWTDYTGELFF TGTGCCAGTAGTAGACAGTGGACAGACTACACCGGGGAGCTGTTTTTT
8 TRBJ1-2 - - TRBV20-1 CRDNGYTF TGCAGGGACAATGGCTACACCTTC
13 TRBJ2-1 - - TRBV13 CASRKALYNEQFF TGTGCCAGCAGAAAGGCCCTCTACAATGAGCAGTTCTTC
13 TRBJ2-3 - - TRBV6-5 CASSYFRLDTQYF TGTGCCAGCAGTTACTTCCGTTTAGATACGCAGTATTTT
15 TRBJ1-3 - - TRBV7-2 CASSPRQGSGNTIYF TGTGCCAGCAGCCCCAGACAAGGGTCTGGAAACACCATATATTTT